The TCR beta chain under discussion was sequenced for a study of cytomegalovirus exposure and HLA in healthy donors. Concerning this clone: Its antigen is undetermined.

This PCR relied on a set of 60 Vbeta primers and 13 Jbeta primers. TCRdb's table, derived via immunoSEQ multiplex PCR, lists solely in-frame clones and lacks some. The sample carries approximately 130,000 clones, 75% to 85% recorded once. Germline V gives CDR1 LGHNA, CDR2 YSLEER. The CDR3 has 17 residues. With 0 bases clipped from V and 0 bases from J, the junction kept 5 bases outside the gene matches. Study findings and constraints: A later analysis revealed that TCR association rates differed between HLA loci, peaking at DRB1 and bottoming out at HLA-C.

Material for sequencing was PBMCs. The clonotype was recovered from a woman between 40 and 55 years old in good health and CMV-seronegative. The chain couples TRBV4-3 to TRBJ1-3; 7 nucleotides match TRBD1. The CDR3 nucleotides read TGCGCCAGCAGCCAAGAAGCAGGGGGAGCCTCTGGAAACACCATATATTTT. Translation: CASSQEAGGASGNTIYF.